This T cell receptor (beta chain) came from a study of shared clonotypes between healthy human individuals. Sequenced by immunoSEQ multiplex PCR; TCRdb stores in-frame clones only, minus some. The repertoire includes approximately 2.3 million clones, about 92% of them detected once, and 0.35% to 0.5% sits in the top ten. The receptor was isolated from a man aged 18 to 30 in good health. Some clones in this sample may be carry-over from other donors' samples. Sequenced input: naive CD4+ T cells from PBMCs. The sample's subset: CD45RA+ positively selected.

The CDR3, as DNA: TGCGCCAGCAGCGCCTCCGGGGCCCGAAACACCATATATTTT. Its translation is CASSASGARNTIYF. The chain couples TRBV5-1 to TRBJ1-3; D is perhaps TRBD1 (5 bases). Trimming removed 4 bases at V and 5 bases at J, with 13 bases between. CDR3 size: 14 residues. Germline CDR1 reads SGHRS; CDR2 reads YFSETQ.